This entry concerns a single T cell receptor (beta chain). What this receptor recognizes is not known. It has no much larger one-base neighbor in the sample; base qualities were not kept. The cohort consisted of some 730 healthy bone marrow donors. All cohort members were sampled while nominally healthy, although unrecorded immune exposures were likely present. The donor tested CMV seropositive and was one of the 289 seropositive cohort members. Each donor provided a peripheral blood sample, and peripheral blood mononuclear cells were used for TCR beta sequencing. Genomic DNA extraction from the blood cell samples was performed with the Qiagen DNeasy Blood Extraction Kit. The data stem from a study of cytomegalovirus exposure and HLA in healthy donors (TCRdb year 2017). General notes on the study: According to an earlier analysis of 550 to 700 of the donors, roughly 180 million T cells yielded 117 million unique TCR beta sequences and approximately 300 Gb of sequence data. The study aimed to test whether cataloging public T cell receptors could reveal signatures of past pathogen exposure. Four or five DR-DQ haplotypes were handled as single units for association and clustering, since linkage in the cohort was strong. Rather than using new phenotypic data, the later analysis identified candidate immune exposures from TCR beta sequences and from how often those sequences occurred across donors. A later genetic analysis used genome-wide SNP genotypes for about three fifths of the 666 donors, treating that subset as a discovery cohort. The study profiled the T cell repertoires of hundreds of subjects by immunosequencing and related them to cytomegalovirus serostatus. Donor age, sex, ethnicity and CMV serostatus were compiled alongside the repertoire data. Of the 300 to 450 genotyped donors, 65% to 90% fell in the genetic ancestry cluster associated with self-reported Caucasian donors. Typing coverage varied by locus: about 620-640 donors for A, B, C, DRB1 and DQB1; roughly 520 for DQA1; over 600 for DPA1; approximately 490 for DPB1. To decide whether each TCR beta V gene segment behaved as functional or pseudogenic, an earlier analysis of some 600 of the donors relied on high-throughput TCR beta sequencing. A later analysis re-analyzed previously published TCR beta repertoires from approximately 700 donors and added high-resolution HLA genotyping to study TCR occurrence patterns. Roughly 300 gigabases of sequencing data and some 85 million unique TCR sequences were included in an early release covering 550 to 650 HLA-typed donors. Class I and class II HLA loci were covered by the typing at four-digit resolution. Among about 400 genotyped donors of the cohort, an average of approximately 240,000 unique TCR beta nucleotide sequences was sequenced per donor, of which roughly 17% were non-productive. The study combined high-throughput TCR immunosequencing, statistical association of individual TCRs with disease status, and machine learning to predict cytomegalovirus infection status. A separate validation cohort of 100 to 150 different subjects was used in addition to the approximately 640-subject first cohort. All discovery cohort repertoires had been generated using a single sequencing platform. General study outcomes and caveats: For the cohort, immune exposure information was limited to CMV serostatus. The 87-base-pair reads could not distinguish some IMGT-functional V segments, including TRBV6-2 and TRBV6-3, so those segments were excluded. The study listed 150 to 200 TCR beta chains as associated with cytomegalovirus. Sequencing depth was assumed to be roughly uniform across donors in the presence/absence analyses, though that assumption may not hold. According to the authors, the approach could potentially be generalized to other disease states and immunological phenotypes. Linkage disequilibrium might explain the correlated functional status among segregating V segments, but an unknown experimental factor could not be ruled out. A few of the identified cytomegalovirus-associated TCR beta chains were confirmed in vitro to be specific for cytomegalovirus antigens. Specific HLA alleles were associated with over 15,000 TCR beta sequences at a false discovery rate of 0.05 in a later analysis. A later genetic analysis associated a missense DCLRE1C variant with V-gene and J-gene trimming of TCR beta chains, and an independent cohort replicated the association. The earlier analysis of some 560 of the donors excluded some 16 rarely observed V segments, including chromosome 9 orphons, because counts were too low. Because HLA typing was missing for some donors at each locus, association tests included only the typed subset. Several of the top co-occurrence clusters appeared to be linked to parvovirus B19, influenza, CMV and Epstein-Barr virus, according to a later analysis. A later analysis found that most CMV-associated TCR beta chains appeared HLA-restricted, with HLA associations seemingly driven largely by CMV exposure. In an earlier analysis of about 600 of the donors, most TCR beta V segments appeared in productive rearrangements about 90% or about 30% of the time, broadly matching IMGT annotations. A cluster of highly shared sequence variants was judged likely to be a technical artifact of the sequencing pipeline. This cohort had only TCR beta chains sequenced, and the lack of alpha or paired-chain data limited which features could be detected. In a later analysis, the rate of TCR association differed among HLA loci, with DRB1 alleles having the most associated TCRs and HLA-C alleles having the fewest. Compared with equally common non-associated chains, HLA-associated TCR beta chains in a later analysis were more clonally expanded and had lower generation probabilities. Cytomegalovirus status was reported to be diagnosed by the classifier with high specificity and sensitivity in both the original and validation cohorts. When HLA alleles, especially DR and DQ, strongly co-occurred, attributing TCR associations to individual alleles was difficult. Most TCR sequences were observed very rarely across donors, whereas some public TCRs were present in many individuals. A further reported finding was that TCR beta sequences accurately predicted the HLA-A and HLA-B alleles for most subjects in the first cohort. According to a later genetic analysis, donors in an Asian-associated ancestry cluster had fewer N-insertions in productive TCRs than the approximately 710-donor mean.

The library came from the immunoSEQ multiplex PCR assay. For the multiplex PCR, a mixture combining 60 forward primers for TCR Vbeta segments and 13 reverse primers for TCR Jbeta segments was used. A multiplex PCR assay on genomic DNA amplified the CDR3 region of rearranged TCR beta genes. The Illumina HiSeq System was used to sequence the amplified TCR beta libraries as 87-base-pair reads. Per the source publication's procedure: A later analysis counted about 80 million unique TCR beta chains across the 700 or so repertoires, and 10 million to 12 million of these chains were shared by at least two donors. Raw reads were error-corrected and collapsed into unique sequences with a nearest-neighbor algorithm that merged closely related sequences to remove PCR and sequencing errors. To assign V, D and J gene segments, CDR3 sequences were aligned to IMGT reference sequences. For a sequence to be retained, at least a six-nucleotide match to both a V gene segment and a J gene segment was required. Rearrangements were called productive when the CDR3 lacked stop codons and stayed in frame with V and J; all others were non-productive. Following IMGT convention, CDR3 was defined as the stretch from the second conserved V-encoded cysteine up to the conserved J-encoded phenylalanine. The earlier analysis of roughly 590 of the donors excluded any sequence lacking an unambiguous match to a single V gene segment. An earlier analysis of a few hundred of the donors classified V segments as functional when productive rearrangements were above 56.7% and as segregating when the standard deviation between donors was above 5%. A statistical classification framework was built for diagnosing cytomegalovirus status from the catalog of TCR beta chain sequences. A later analysis assigned V and J genes by comparing TCR nucleotide sequences with IMGT/GENE-DB human TR gene sequences. Using the TCRdist pipeline, a later analysis assigned CDR3 sequences along with most-parsimonious VDJ recombination scenarios. In a later analysis, each TCR beta chain was defined by its CDR3 amino acid sequence together with its V-gene family, and reads without a unique V-gene family were excluded. To address suspected cross-contamination and a sequencing artifact, a later analysis removed 592 highly shared, low-generation-probability nucleotide sequences. In a later analysis, a clonal expansion index was calculated for each public chain from normalized within-repertoire ranks of inferred template counts. In a later analysis, generation probabilities were computed with a VDJ recombination model fitted to out-of-frame rearrangements, and the resulting probabilities were checked against IGoR. In a later analysis, TCR-TCR, TCR-HLA and TCR-CMV co-occurrence was scored with hypergeometric tests, and a repertoire-size bias correction was applied to TCR pairs. In a later analysis, false discovery rates were estimated by permuting HLA or CMV assignments 20 times. A later analysis grouped co-occurring TCRs with DBSCAN, adding TCRdist sequence similarity when clustering within HLA-allele-positive subsets. Co-occurrence clustering excluded repertoires with fewer than 30,000 or more than 120,000 public chains, plus five with anomalous nucleotide sharing. TCRdb obtained this table from immuneACCESS and retained in-frame rearrangements with V and J assigned. These tables miss some clones; where compared with another copy, unresolved V genes account for less than half of the shortfall, and the remainder is unexplained. That table gives V, J and clone size, and the DNA gave D and trimming. The sample data list 170,000 or so clones, and roughly 86% of these were observed just once. The top ten hold more than 4% of the sample.

CDR1 is given as MNHNS and CDR2 as SASEGT, both from the germline V gene. The CDR3 holds 13 amino acids from the cysteine to the phenylalanine. Just the 39-base CDR3 DNA is kept, in frame starting at base 1. After removal of 5 bases from V and 6 bases from J, the junction retains 7 bases not matched to a gene. The specimen was PBMCs. Recombination connected TRBV6-1 to TRBJ2-7; 7 bases in the junction line up with TRBD1. This sequence originates from a girl aged 5-17 years in good health and CMV-seropositive. CDR3 loop: CASSYNRGGEQYF. The bases are TGTGCCAGCAGTTATAACAGGGGTGGCGAGCAGTACTTC.